Following are 25 T cell receptor beta chains from one sample sequenced in a study of cytotoxic CD8 clonotypes in ibrutinib-treated CLL. Libraries were prepared by immunoSEQ multiplex PCR; TCRdb keeps only in-frame clonotypes and omits some of them. This sample yields under 200,000 clones, of which about four fifths are seen a single time; about 4.6% belongs to the top ten. The specimen was PBMCs, collected after 24 months of ibrutinib treatment. Source of these receptors: a human donor with chronic lymphocytic leukemia.

This clone occurred a few times. The chain uses TRBV5-1 and TRBJ2-3; 8 bases fit TRBD2. The CDR3 is made up of 16 amino acids. Looked up from germline, CDR1 is SGHRS and CDR2 is YFSETQ. V trimming: 4 bases; J trimming: 4 bases; junction bases outside the gene matches: 11. CDR3 in amino acids: CASSPYSGSSADTQYF. CDR3 in DNA: TGCGCCAGCAGCCCATACAGCGGGAGTAGCGCAGATACGCAGTATTTT.

The chain joins TRBV6-5 to TRBJ2-7; 12 nucleotides align to TRBD2. J lost 5 bases, V lost 6 bases, and 8 bases had no gene match. Germline-derived CDR1 and CDR2 are MNHEY and SVGAGI. The CDR3 spans 15 residues. Here the CDR3 DNA reads TGTGCCAGCAGATTCGCTGGACTAGCGGGAAACGAGCAGTACTTC. Amino acid sequence: CASRFAGLAGNEQYF.

V and J are TRBV11-2 and TRBJ2-2; no clear D gene. V was pared by 4 bases and J by 4 bases, with 7 bases between. The CDR3 is 13 residues long. Germline loops: CDR1 SGHAT, CDR2 FQNNGV. CDR3 protein: CASSSSTTGELFF. The CDR3, as DNA: TGTGCCAGCAGCTCATCCACCACCGGGGAGCTGTTTTTT.

CDR3 sequence reads: CASSLAAREGYTF. In DNA, the CDR3 is TGCGCCAGCAGCTTGGCGGCGCGTGAGGGCTACACCTTC. The chain is built from TRBV5-1 and TRBJ1-2; D is ambiguous. Looked up from germline, CDR1 is SGHRS and CDR2 is YFSETQ. V lost 0 bases and J lost 8, with 11 bases in between. The CDR3 contains 13 residues.

This chain links TRBV19 with TRBJ2-7, with a weak D call TRBD2 (6 bases). V lost 5 bases to trimming and J lost 6 bases, with 14 bases between them. This CDR3 is built from 13 residues. The V gene's germline CDR1 is LNHDA and CDR2 SQIVND (reference sequence). CDR3 region: CASSWDSDGEQYF. The DNA of the CDR3 is TGTGCCAGTAGTTGGGACTCGGATGGCGAGCAGTACTTC.

J is TRBJ2-2 and V is TRBV7-9, with D hard to call. Trimming pared 5 bases from V and 0 bases from J, leaving 7 bases between. The CDR3 has 14 residues. Per the germline V gene, CDR1 is SEHNR and CDR2 is FQNEAQ (reference sequence). The CDR3 coding sequence is TGTGCCAGCAGCCCGAATGCGAACACCGGGGAGCTGTTTTTT. Translation: CASSPNANTGELFF.

The V call is TRBV5-1, the J call TRBJ1-1; tentative D call: TRBD1 (5 bases). From germline, CDR1 is SGHRS and CDR2 YFSETQ. The CDR3 consists of 14 residues. The V end was cut by 0 bases, the J end by 10 bases, with 16 bases between. CDR3 nucleotide sequence: TGCGCCAGCAGCTTGGTCTTTGGGTTCGGGGGAGCTTTCTTT. It is translated as CASSLVFGFGGAFF. The full variable domain, its missing parts supplied by reference TRBV5-1 and TRBJ1-1, is KAGVTQTPRYLIKTRGQQVTLSCSPISGHRSVSWYQQTPGQGLQFLFEYFSETQRNKGNFPGRFSGRQFSNSRSEMNVSTLELGDSALYLCASSLVFGFGGAFFGQGTRLTVV.

V usage is TRBV2 and J usage is TRBJ1-5; 8 nucleotides line up with TRBD1. This CDR3 has 21 amino acids. With 6 bases clipped from V and 1 base from J, the junction kept 23 bases outside the gene matches. Germline V lookup: CDR1 SNHLY, CDR2 FYNNEI. CDR3 in DNA: TGTGCCAGCAGCGTCGAGCTTGGGACAGGCCAAAGAAGCGCAAGCAATCAGCCCCAGCATTTT. This sequence encodes CASSVELGTGQRSASNQPQHF.

This chain uses TRBV6-6 with TRBJ2-3, with 10 bases identical to TRBD1. Germline CDR1 and CDR2: MNHNY and SVGAGI (reference sequence). J lost 6 bases, V lost 6 bases, and 6 bases had no gene match. This CDR3 is built from 14 residues. The CDR3 loop is CASRETGGEDTQYF. DNA of the CDR3: TGTGCCAGCAGAGAGACAGGGGGCGAGGATACGCAGTATTTT.

In this sample, this clone turned up a few times. The V and J genes are TRBV10-2 and TRBJ2-5; D remains ambiguous. The CDR3 is 14 amino acids. Germline CDR1 is WSHSY and CDR2 is SAAADI. Trimming took 2 bases from V and 5 from J, leaving 12 bases between them. The DNA of the CDR3 is TGCGCCAGCAGTGAGAACAAGGGCTCGGAGACCCAGTACTTC. As protein: CASSENKGSETQYF.

The chain is built from TRBV2 and TRBJ2-1, with TRBD1 matching over 7 bases. The CDR3 spans 14 residues. Trimming took 6 bases from V and 3 from J; bases not matched to a gene: 5. Germline assignment: CDR1 SNHLY and CDR2 FYNNEI. CDR3 coding DNA: TGTGCCAGCAGGGACAGGAGCTTCTACAATGAGCAGTTCTTC. Translation gives CASRDRSFYNEQFF.

This clone appeared a single time. The chain links TRBV10-3 to TRBJ2-3, with 9 bases lining up with TRBD2. The CDR3 contains 16 residues. The V and J ends lost 0 bases and 2 bases, in that order; junction bases with no gene match: 3. The V gene's germline CDR1 is ENHRY and CDR2 SYGVKD. The CDR3: CAISESTSGYTDTQYF. The CDR3, as DNA: TGTGCCATCAGTGAGTCGACTAGCGGATACACAGATACGCAGTATTTT.

This chain links TRBV5-1 with TRBJ2-1; 7 nucleotides agree with TRBD1. CDR1 and CDR2 from the germline V gene are SGHRS and YFSETQ. The CDR3 contains 14 residues. V lost 4 bases, J lost 1 base, and 2 bases stayed unmatched. CDR3 in DNA: TGCGCCAGCAGCGGGGGACAGTCCTACAATGAGCAGTTCTTC. Translating gives CASSGGQSYNEQFF.

V gene TRBV11-2 combines with J gene TRBJ1-1; D is ambiguous. The length of the CDR3 is 15 residues. In germline, CDR1 is SGHAT, CDR2 FQNNGV. Between the trimmed V and J ends, which lost 6 bases and 6 bases, there was a span of 20 bases. CDR3: CASSSRPRRTPEAFF. The DNA for the CDR3 is TGTGCCAGCAGTTCGCGTCCGCGGAGGACCCCTGAAGCTTTCTTT.

The J gene is TRBJ2-7, the V gene TRBV4-2; D is undetermined. Looked up from germline, CDR1 is LGHNA and CDR2 is YNFKEQ. The CDR3 has 13 amino acids. Between the trimmed V and J ends, which lost 1 base and 6 bases, there was a span of 10 bases. CDR3 amino acids: CASSQVVMAEQYF. The CDR3 nucleotides read TGTGCCAGCAGCCAAGTTGTCATGGCCGAGCAGTACTTC.

This clone was picked up a small number of times. The rearrangement joins TRBV18 to TRBJ2-7; TRBD2 agrees at 11 bases. The CDR3 consists of 16 residues. CDR1 is KGHSH and CDR2 is LQKENI in the germline V gene. The junction had 8 bases not matched to a gene; V was cut back by 4 bases and J by 3 bases. The CDR3 nucleotides are TGTGCCAGCTCACTCGCACCTAGCGGGGGGATCTACGAGCAGTACTTC. Amino acids: CASSLAPSGGIYEQYF.

The V call is TRBV7-9, the J call TRBJ2-7; 7 nucleotides match TRBD2. V trimming: 5 bases; J trimming: 1 base; junction bases outside the gene matches: 8. This CDR3 region has 15 residues. Germline CDR1 reads SEHNR; CDR2 reads FQNEAQ (reference sequence). CDR3: CASSPRGIRSYEQYF. The CDR3 bases are TGTGCCAGCAGCCCGCGGGGGATTAGATCCTACGAGCAGTACTTC.

The chain couples TRBV27 to TRBJ2-2, with D maybe TRBD2 (5 bases). Per germline, CDR1 MNHEY and CDR2 SMNVEV (reference sequence). The CDR3 totals 15 residues. V lost 10 bases and J 0 bases, leaving 15 bases between the germline ends. The CDR3 region has the DNA TGTGCCACAAAAGGAGGTTATACGAACACCGGGGAGCTGTTTTTT. Translating gives CATKGGYTNTGELFF.

The table lists this clone with a count of one. This chain uses TRBV4-3 with TRBJ1-2; D not resolved. V was cut by 1 base and J by 8 bases, with 5 bases left in between. Germline CDR1 LGHNA, CDR2 YSLEER. The CDR3 sequence is 11 residues long. CDR3 sequence (DNA): TGCGCCAGCAGCCAAGGATGGGGCTACACCTTC. This gives the protein CASSQGWGYTF.

This chain connects TRBV7-2 to TRBJ2-7; no definite D call. Germline assignment: CDR1 SGHTA and CDR2 FQGNSA. The CDR3 consists of 12 residues. Trimming stripped 1 base from V and 3 bases from J, with 4 bases between. CDR3 in amino acids: CASSLVLYEQYF. The CDR3, as DNA: TGTGCCAGCAGCTTAGTTCTCTACGAGCAGTACTTC.

The chain uses TRBV11-3 and TRBJ2-7; D gene unclear. Germline assignment: CDR1 SGHNT and CDR2 YENEEA. The ends were cut back, 0 bases at V and 2 bases at J, with 20 bases in the middle. This CDR3 region has 18 residues. CDR3 in DNA: TGTGCCAGCAGCTTAGAACGGCCCACTACACAAAAACCCTACGAGCAGTACTTC. Residues: CASSLERPTTQKPYEQYF.

The CDR3 coding sequence is TGTGCCAGCAGCTTAGATGAGGGCCAGCCCCAGCATTTT. Protein: CASSLDEGQPQHF. The chain carries TRBV7-3 and TRBJ1-5, with D unresolved. The length of the CDR3 is 13 residues. Germline V gives CDR1 SGHTA, CDR2 FQGTGA. The V gene lost 2 bases and the J gene lost 7 bases, with 9 bases spanning the gap.

The gene calls are TRBV6-6 and TRBJ1-2; 9 nucleotides agree with TRBD1. CDR3 length equals 14 residues. The junction had 11 bases not matched to a gene; V was cut back by 8 bases and J by 7 bases. CDR1 is MNHNY and CDR2 is SVGAGI in the germline V gene (reference sequence). Here the CDR3 reads CASSDRGRGGGYTF. CDR3 DNA sequence: TGTGCCAGCTCAGACAGGGGGAGAGGGGGTGGCTACACCTTC.

The V call is TRBV5-6, the J call TRBJ2-6; D uncertain. The CDR3 is 14 amino acids. V was shortened by 0 bases and J by 6 bases, with 7 bases between the two germline ends. CDR1 SGHDT and CDR2 YYEEEE come from the germline V gene. CDR3: CASSLGHEANVLTF. The CDR3 DNA reads as TGTGCCAGCAGCTTGGGACACGAGGCCAACGTCCTGACTTTC.

The V gene is TRBV5-4, the J gene TRBJ2-1, with 10 bases identical to TRBD2. The germline V gene has CDR1 SGHNT and CDR2 YYREEE (reference sequence). The V gene end was trimmed by 0 bases and the J gene end by 7 bases; junction bases not matched to a gene: 4. The CDR3 sequence is 15 residues long. The DNA of the CDR3 is TGTGCCAGCAGCTTGGTTAGCGGGAGGAATAATGAGCAGTTCTTC. Its translation is CASSLVSGRNNEQFF.